This TCR beta chain was obtained from a study of cytomegalovirus exposure and HLA in healthy donors. Regarding this clone: Antigen: not known. At one boundary the junction diverges from the germline segment, which might be a read error.

Researchers ran the PCR with 60 Vbeta and 13 Jbeta primers. The data were produced by immunoSEQ multiplex PCR, yet TCRdb's version contains in-frame clones alone and is incomplete. The sample includes roughly 180,000 clones, about 85% of them seen just once. General observations from the study: Follow-up analysis later connected one missense variant in DCLRE1C with trimming of TCR beta V- and J-genes. Cytomegalovirus status was reportedly diagnosed by the classifier with high specificity and sensitivity. Sequences of the TCR beta chain were said to predict the HLA-A and HLA-B alleles of most subjects accurately. Data from an earlier analysis indicated that most TCR beta V segments were productive either about 87% or about 30% of the time.

This CDR3 comprises 18 residues. The germline V gene has CDR1 SSHAT and CDR2 FNYEAQ (reference sequence). This sequence joins TRBV7-7 and TRBJ2-1; 9 bases align to TRBD2. Sequenced: PBMCs. The receptor was derived from a woman between 45 and 65 years old in good health and CMV-seropositive. In DNA form, the CDR3 reads TGTGCTAGCAGCTTAGGGTACGCGGGGGGGCCGATTTTCAATGAGCAGTTCTTC. As protein: CASSLGYAGGPIFNEQFF.